This T cell receptor beta chain was recorded in a study of T cell changes during pregnancy in multiple sclerosis. Germline-derived CDR1 and CDR2 are MNHNS and SASEGT. The CDR3 contains 11 residues. V lost 1 base and J lost 9, with 6 bases in between. Clones were sequenced by immunoSEQ multiplex PCR, and TCRdb holds only the in-frame ones, with some missing. The sample has tens of thousands of clones, 75% to 95% seen once; the top ten hold 0.86%. The chain combines TRBV6-1 with TRBJ1-1; no firm D call. This sample comprised peripheral blood, obtained in the second trimester of pregnancy. The TCR comes from a female donor with multiple sclerosis, enrolled in a pregnancy study. Here the CDR3 DNA reads TGTGCCAGCAGTGAAGGCGGGAAAGCTTTCTTT. Translation: CASSEGGKAFF.